This T cell receptor (beta chain) was identified during a study of neurological immune-mediated disorders. Broader study findings: Whereas HTLV-1-associated myelopathy showed the most TCR clonal expansion, multiple sclerosis showed the least, with levels below those of healthy controls.

TCRdb redid the calling of the 5' RACE reads with MiXCR, one entry per CDR3 protein. Of tens of thousands of distinct CDR3 sequences listed, more than 20% are singletons. At least ten counts were recorded for this clonotype. The antigen remains undetermined. The time point here: technical triplicate 2. This clonotype originated in a man aged 60 to 69 with HTLV-1-associated myelopathy (HAM/TSP). Sequencing used PBMCs.

The CDR3 reads CASSPLERYNEQFF. CDR3 nucleotides: TGTGCCAGCAGCCCCTTGGAGCGATACAATGAGCAGTTCTTC. This sequence joins TRBV3-1 and TRBJ2-1; no firm D call. Germline V gene lookup returns CDR1 LGHDT and CDR2 YNNKEL (reference sequence). The CDR3 covers 14 residues. The V end lost 4 bases, the J end lost 4 bases, and 11 bases lay between the germline ends.